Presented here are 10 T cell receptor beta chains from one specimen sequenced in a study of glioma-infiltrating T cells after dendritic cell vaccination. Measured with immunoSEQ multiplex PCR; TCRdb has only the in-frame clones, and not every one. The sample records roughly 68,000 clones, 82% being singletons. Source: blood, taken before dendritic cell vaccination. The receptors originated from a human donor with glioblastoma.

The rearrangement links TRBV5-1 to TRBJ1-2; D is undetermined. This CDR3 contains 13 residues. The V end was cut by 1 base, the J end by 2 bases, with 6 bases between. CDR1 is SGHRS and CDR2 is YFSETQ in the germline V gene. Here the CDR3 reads CASSLPGNYGYTF. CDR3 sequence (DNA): TGCGCCAGCAGCTTGCCGGGGAACTATGGCTACACCTTC.

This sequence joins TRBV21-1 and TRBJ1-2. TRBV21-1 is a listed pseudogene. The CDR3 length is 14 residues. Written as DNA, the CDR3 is TGTGCCAGCAGCAAAAAAGTAGAGAACTATGGCTACACCTTC. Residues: CASSKKVENYGYTF.

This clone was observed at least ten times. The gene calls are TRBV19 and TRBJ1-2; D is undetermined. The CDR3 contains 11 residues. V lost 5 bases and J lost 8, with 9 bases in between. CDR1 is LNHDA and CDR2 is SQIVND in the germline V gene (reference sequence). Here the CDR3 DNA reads TGTGCCAGTAGTTCCGCGTCGGGCTACACCTTC. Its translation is CASSSASGYTF.

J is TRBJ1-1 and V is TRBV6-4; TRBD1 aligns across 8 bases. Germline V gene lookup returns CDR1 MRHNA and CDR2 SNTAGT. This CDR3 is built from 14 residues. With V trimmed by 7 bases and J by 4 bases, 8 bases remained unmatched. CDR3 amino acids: CASKLDRESTEAFF. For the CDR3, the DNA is TGTGCCAGCAAATTGGACAGGGAGAGCACTGAAGCTTTCTTT.

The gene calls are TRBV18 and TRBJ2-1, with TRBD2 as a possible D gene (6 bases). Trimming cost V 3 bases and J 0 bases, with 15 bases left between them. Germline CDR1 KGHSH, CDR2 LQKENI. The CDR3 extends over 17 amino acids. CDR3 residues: CASSPLGVTSSYNEQFF. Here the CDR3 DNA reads TGTGCCAGCTCACCCCTCGGGGTGACTAGCTCCTACAATGAGCAGTTCTTC.

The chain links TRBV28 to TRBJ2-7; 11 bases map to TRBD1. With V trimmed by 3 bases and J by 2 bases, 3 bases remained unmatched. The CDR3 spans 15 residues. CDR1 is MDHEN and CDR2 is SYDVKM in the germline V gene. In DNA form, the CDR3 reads TGTGCCAGCAGTTTCCGGGACAGGGGGACCTACGAGCAGTACTTC. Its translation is CASSFRDRGTYEQYF.

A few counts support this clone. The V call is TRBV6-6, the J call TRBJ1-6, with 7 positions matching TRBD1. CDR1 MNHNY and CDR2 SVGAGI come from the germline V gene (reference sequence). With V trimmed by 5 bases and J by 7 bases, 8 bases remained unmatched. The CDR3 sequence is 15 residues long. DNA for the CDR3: TGTGCCAGCAGTGTTAAGGGGGCTGGCAATTCACCCCTCCACTTT. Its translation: CASSVKGAGNSPLHF.

In DNA, the CDR3 is TGTGCCCTAAAAGGGACCACCGGGACAGGGGAGTTTTTGTGCTATGGCTACACCTTC. This encodes CALKGTTGTGEFLCYGYTF. V gene TRBV10-3 combines with J gene TRBJ1-2, with 10 bases aligning to TRBD1. In germline, CDR1 is ENHRY, CDR2 SYGVKD. The CDR3 contains 19 residues. The V gene end was trimmed by 11 bases and the J gene end by 4 bases; junction bases not matched to a gene: 25.

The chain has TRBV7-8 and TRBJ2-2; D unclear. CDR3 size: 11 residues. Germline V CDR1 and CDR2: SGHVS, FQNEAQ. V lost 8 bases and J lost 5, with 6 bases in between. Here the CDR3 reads CASHGTGELFF. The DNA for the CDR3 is TGTGCCAGCCACGGGACCGGGGAGCTGTTTTTT.

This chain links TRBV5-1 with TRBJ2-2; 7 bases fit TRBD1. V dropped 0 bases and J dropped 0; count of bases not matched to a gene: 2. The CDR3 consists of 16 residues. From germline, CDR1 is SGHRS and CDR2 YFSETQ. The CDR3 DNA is TGCGCCAGCAGCTTGGAAGGGACAGCGAACACCGGGGAGCTGTTTTTT. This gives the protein CASSLEGTANTGELFF. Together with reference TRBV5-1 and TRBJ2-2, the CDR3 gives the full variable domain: KAGVTQTPRYLIKTRGQQVTLSCSPISGHRSVSWYQQTPGQGLQFLFEYFSETQRNKGNFPGRFSGRQFSNSRSEMNVSTLELGDSALYLCASSLEGTANTGELFFGEGSRLTVL.